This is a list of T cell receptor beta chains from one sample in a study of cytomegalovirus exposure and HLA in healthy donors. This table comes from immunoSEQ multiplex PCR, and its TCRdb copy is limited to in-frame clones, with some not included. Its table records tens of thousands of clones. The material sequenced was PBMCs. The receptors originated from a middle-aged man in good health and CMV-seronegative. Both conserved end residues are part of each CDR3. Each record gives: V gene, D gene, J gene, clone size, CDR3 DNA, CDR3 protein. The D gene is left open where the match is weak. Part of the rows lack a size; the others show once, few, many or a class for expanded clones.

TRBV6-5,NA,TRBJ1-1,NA,TGTGCCAGCAGTTCCCCGCGCCTCGAATTTGAAGCTTTCTTT,CASSSPRLEFEAFF
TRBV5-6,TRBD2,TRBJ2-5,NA,TGTGCCAGCAGCGTAAGGACTAGCGGGGGTCAAGAGACCCAGTACTTC,CASSVRTSGGQETQYF
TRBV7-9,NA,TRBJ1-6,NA,TGTGCCAGCAGCTTAGCCCAGTCCAATTCACCCCTCCACTTT,CASSLAQSNSPLHF
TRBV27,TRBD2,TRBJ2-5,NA,TGTGCCAGCAGTTTCGGAGGACTAGGCGGAGAGACCCAGTACTTC,CASSFGGLGGETQYF
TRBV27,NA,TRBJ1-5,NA,TGTGCCAGCGGCAAATATCAGCCCCAGCATTTT,CASGKYQPQHF
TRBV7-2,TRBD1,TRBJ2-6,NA,TGTGCCAGCAGCTCCCGACAGGGGGCTGGGGCCAACGTCCTGACTTTC,CASSSRQGAGANVLTF
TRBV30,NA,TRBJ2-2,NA,TGTGCCTGGAGTGTTCGACAGAGACACACCGGGGAGCTGTTTTTT,CAWSVRQRHTGELFF
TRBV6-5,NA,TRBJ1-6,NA,TGTGCCAGCAGTTACGGAGCAGACCTTTATTCACCCCTCCACTTT,CASSYGADLYSPLHF
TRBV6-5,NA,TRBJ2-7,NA,TGTGCCACCACCGGGTCTAGATACGAGCAGTACTTC,CATTGSRYEQYF
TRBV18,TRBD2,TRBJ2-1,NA,TGTGCCAGCTCACCACCGGGTAGCGGGGGCCAGGGGGAGCAGTTCTTC,CASSPPGSGGQGEQFF
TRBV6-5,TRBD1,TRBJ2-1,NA,TGTGCCAGCAGTTTCCGGGACAGTCTTTCCTACAATGAGCAGTTCTTC,CASSFRDSLSYNEQFF
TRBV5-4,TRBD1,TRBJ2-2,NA,TGTGCCAGCACTCCACCGGGACAGAGGATCGGGGAGCTGTTTTTT,CASTPPGQRIGELFF
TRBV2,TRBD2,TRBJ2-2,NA,TGTGCCAGCAGTCAAGAACGGGGGGTCGGGGAGCTGTTTTTT,CASSQERGVGELFF
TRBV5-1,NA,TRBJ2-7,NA,TGCGCCAGCAGCTGGAACCAGGACGAGCAGTACTTC,CASSWNQDEQYF
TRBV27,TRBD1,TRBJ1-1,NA,TGTGCCAGCAGTCCCTCCGACAGGGTGAACACTGAAGCTTTCTTT,CASSPSDRVNTEAFF
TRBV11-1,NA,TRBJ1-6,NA,TGTGCCAGCAGCTTAGCTAGAAGTTGGAATTCACCCCTCCACTTT,CASSLARSWNSPLHF
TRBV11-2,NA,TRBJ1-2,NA,TGTGCCAGCAGCCCAAAGATCAGGGTAAACCCTCTTGGTGGCTACACCTTC,CASSPKIRVNPLGGYTF
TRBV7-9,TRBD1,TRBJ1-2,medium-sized,TGTGCCAGCAGCTTATCTCCGGGACAGGTCTATGGCTACACCTTC,CASSLSPGQVYGYTF
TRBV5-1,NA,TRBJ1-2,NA,TGCGCCAGCAGCTTGACGCCAGACTTTTATGACTACACCTTC,CASSLTPDFYDYTF
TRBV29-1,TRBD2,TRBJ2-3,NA,TGCAGCGGCCGACGCGGGGGAAGCACAGATACGCAGTATTTT,CSGRRGGSTDTQYF
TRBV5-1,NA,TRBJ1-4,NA,TGCGCCAGCAGCTTGGCCCCTAGGCGGGGTGAAAAACTGTTTTTT,CASSLAPRRGEKLFF
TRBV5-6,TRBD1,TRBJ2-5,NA,TGTGCCAGCAGCTTTCTTTTAGGGGGCGCCTCCCAAGAGACCCAGTACTTC,CASSFLLGGASQETQYF
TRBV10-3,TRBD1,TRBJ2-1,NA,TGTGCCATCAAGGGGGCGTCCTACAATGAGCAGTTCTTC,CAIKGASYNEQFF
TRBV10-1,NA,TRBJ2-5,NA,TGCGCCAGCAGCCGGGACTTTAACCAAGAGACCCAGTACTTC,CASSRDFNQETQYF
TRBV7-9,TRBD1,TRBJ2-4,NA,TGTGCCAGCAGCTCGGACAGGGGGATGGGAAACATTCAGTACTTC,CASSSDRGMGNIQYF
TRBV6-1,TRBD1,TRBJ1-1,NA,TGTGCCAGTCCCAGGGGGAGTAACACTGAAGCTTTCTTT,CASPRGSNTEAFF
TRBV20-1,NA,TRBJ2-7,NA,TGCAGTGCTAGAGAACCCGGGGAGCAGTACTTC,CSAREPGEQYF
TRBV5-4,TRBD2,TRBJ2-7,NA,TGTGCCAGCAGCTTCGGGGGGGCCTCCTACGAGCAGTACTTC,CASSFGGASYEQYF
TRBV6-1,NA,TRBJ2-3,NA,TGTGCCAGCAGTGAAACGCCAGGCCGCACAGATACGCAGTATTTT,CASSETPGRTDTQYF
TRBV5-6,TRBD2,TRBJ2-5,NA,TGTGCCAGCAGCTTCGGCGGGGGGGCCGGAGAGACCCAGTACTTC,CASSFGGGAGETQYF
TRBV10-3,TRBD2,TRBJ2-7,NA,TGTGCCATCAGCCGGACTAGCGGGGGGGCCGAGCAGTACTTC,CAISRTSGGAEQYF
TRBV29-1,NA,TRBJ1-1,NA,TGCAGCGTTGAGCGCCCATTGGAAGCTTTCTTT,CSVERPLEAFF
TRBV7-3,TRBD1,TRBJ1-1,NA,TGTGCCAGCAGCTTACAGGGGGCGTTAACTGAAGCTTTCTTT,CASSLQGALTEAFF
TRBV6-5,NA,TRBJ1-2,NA,TGTGCCAGCTGGACAACTAACTATGGCTACACCTTC,CASWTTNYGYTF
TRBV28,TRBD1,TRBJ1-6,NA,TGTGCCAGCAGTCCCCAGGGGGCATCCTATAATTCACCCCTCCACTTT,CASSPQGASYNSPLHF
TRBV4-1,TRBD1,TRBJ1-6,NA,TGCGCCAGCAGCGGGACAGCGACTGGGTCACCCCTCCACTTT,CASSGTATGSPLHF
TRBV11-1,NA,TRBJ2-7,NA,TGTGCCAGCAGCCCTCGGGGAGTACGCATCTACGAGCAGTACTTC,CASSPRGVRIYEQYF
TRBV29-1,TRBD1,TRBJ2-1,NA,TGCAGCGTTGCACGGGACAGCTCCTACAATGAGCAGTTCTTC,CSVARDSSYNEQFF
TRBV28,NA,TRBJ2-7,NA,TGTGCCAGCAGTGAACAGGGAGCCTACGAGCAGTACTTC,CASSEQGAYEQYF
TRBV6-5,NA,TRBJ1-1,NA,TGTGCCAGCAGTTACCCTGAAAGTAAGAGGGCTTTCTTT,CASSYPESKRAFF
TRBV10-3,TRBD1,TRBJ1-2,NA,TGTGCCATCAGGGTTCAGGGGGTAGACTATGGCTACACCTTC,CAIRVQGVDYGYTF
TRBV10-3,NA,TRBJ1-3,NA,TGTGCCATCAAAGGGGATGAGACAAACACCATATATTTT,CAIKGDETNTIYF
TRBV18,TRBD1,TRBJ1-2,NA,TGTGCCAGCTCACCAGCGCAGGGGGACTATGGCTACACCTTC,CASSPAQGDYGYTF
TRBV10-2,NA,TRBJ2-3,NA,TGCGCCAGCGACGGCGGAACAGATACGCAGTATTTT,CASDGGTDTQYF
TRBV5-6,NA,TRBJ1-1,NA,TGTGCCAGCAGCTTGGATCTGGCAGATACTGAAGCTTTCTTT,CASSLDLADTEAFF
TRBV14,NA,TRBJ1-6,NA,TGTGCCAGCAGCCAAGCGACAGAACGAAGGTCACCCCTCCACTTT,CASSQATERRSPLHF
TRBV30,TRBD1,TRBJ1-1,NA,TGTGCCTGGAGTAGACAGGGGAACACTGAAGCTTTCTTT,CAWSRQGNTEAFF
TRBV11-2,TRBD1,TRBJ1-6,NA,TGTGCCAGCAGCTCACTACAGGGGAGCTCACCCCTCCACTTT,CASSSLQGSSPLHF
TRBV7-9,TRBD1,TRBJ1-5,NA,TGTGCCAGTAGCCCCGGACAGGATCAGCCCCAGCATTTT,CASSPGQDQPQHF
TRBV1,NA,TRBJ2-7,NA,TGCCCCAGCAGCCAAGATCAACAGGGGGCCTACGAGCAGTACTTC,CPSSQDQQGAYEQYF
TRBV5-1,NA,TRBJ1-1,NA,TGCGCCAGCAGCTTGGAGGAGAGGGCTGAAGCTTTCTTT,CASSLEERAEAFF
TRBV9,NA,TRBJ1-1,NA,TGTGCCAGTGGCGGGGTCTCGGACACTGAAGCTTTCTTT,CASGGVSDTEAFF
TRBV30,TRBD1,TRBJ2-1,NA,TGTGCCGGGGAGACAGGGCCCGTATCCGACAATGAGCAGTTCTTC,CAGETGPVSDNEQFF